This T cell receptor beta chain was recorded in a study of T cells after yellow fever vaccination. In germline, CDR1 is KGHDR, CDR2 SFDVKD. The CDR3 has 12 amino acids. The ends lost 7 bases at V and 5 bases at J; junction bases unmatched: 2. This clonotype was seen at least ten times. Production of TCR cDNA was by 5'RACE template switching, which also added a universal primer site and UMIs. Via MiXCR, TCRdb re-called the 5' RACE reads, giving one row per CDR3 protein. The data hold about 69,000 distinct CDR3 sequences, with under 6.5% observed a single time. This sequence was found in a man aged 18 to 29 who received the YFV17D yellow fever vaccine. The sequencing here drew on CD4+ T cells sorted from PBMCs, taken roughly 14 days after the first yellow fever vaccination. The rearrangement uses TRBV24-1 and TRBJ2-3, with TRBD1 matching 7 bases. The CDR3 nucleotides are TGTGCCACCAGAGGGGGCGGAGATACGCAGTATTTT. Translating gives CATRGGGDTQYF.